The text below deals with one T cell receptor (beta chain). Its specificity is unknown. The sample is drawn from a study of T cells in localized non-small cell lung cancer. General study points: Tumor trailed uninvolved adjacent lung in T cell clonality, which peaked there. In adjacent lung appeared a median around 60 of the top 100 tumor clones. Sequencing was limited to one tumor region, leaving the possibility of heterogeneity open.

Repertoires were generated with immunoSEQ multiplex PCR, while TCRdb's copy carries only in-frame clones and drops some. The top ten hold 1% to 1.5% of the sample, which has 70,000 to 85,000 clones, roughly 84% seen once. The germline gives CDR1 SEHNR, CDR2 FQNEAQ (reference sequence). The CDR3 consists of 16 residues. The junction had 6 bases not matched to a gene; V was cut back by 5 bases and J by 4 bases. This receptor was identified in a female donor of 60 years or more with stage I lung adenocarcinoma. Sequenced material: peripheral blood, taken before any cancer treatment. This chain uses TRBV7-9 with TRBJ2-1; 12 nucleotides match TRBD1. The CDR3 sequence: CASSPGTGGGYNEQFF. In nucleotides, the CDR3 is TGTGCCAGCAGCCCCGGGACAGGGGGCGGGTACAATGAGCAGTTCTTC.